These 15 T cell receptor beta chains were all obtained from the same sample, sequenced in a study of cytomegalovirus exposure and HLA in healthy donors. 13 Jbeta primers and 60 Vbeta primers were used for the PCR. The table came from immunoSEQ multiplex PCR; TCRdb's copy has only in-frame clones and leaves some out. The sample holds just under 250,000 clones, around 80% seen once. Sequenced material: PBMCs. The receptors come from a middle-aged woman in good health and CMV-seropositive.

The chain recombines TRBV5-8 with TRBJ1-1; D unresolved. Germline CDR1 SGHTS, CDR2 YDEGEE. The CDR3 is made up of 15 amino acids. V lost 4 bases and J lost 0, with 13 bases in between. The CDR3 bases are TGTGCCAGCAGCCTCTCCGGGAATATGAACACTGAAGCTTTCTTT. Protein product: CASSLSGNMNTEAFF.

The chain recombines TRBV18 with TRBJ1-5; tentative D call: TRBD1 (5 bases). V was pared by 3 bases and J by 0 bases, with 12 bases between. CDR3 size: 16 residues. Germline V gene sequence: CDR1 KGHSH, CDR2 LQKENI. The CDR3 loop is CASSPETALSNQPQHF. The CDR3 nucleotides are TGTGCCAGCTCACCCGAGACAGCTCTTAGCAATCAGCCCCAGCATTTT. The full variable domain, rest sourced from reference TRBV18 and TRBJ1-5, is NAGVMQNPRHLVRRRGQEARLRCSPMKGHSHVYWYRQLPEEGLKFMVYLQKENIIDESGMPKERFSAEFPKEGPSILRIQQVVRGDSAAYFCASSPETALSNQPQHFGDGTRLSIL.

J is TRBJ2-7 and V is TRBV4-2, with D perhaps matching TRBD2 (6 bases). Germline V CDR1 and CDR2: LGHNA, YNFKEQ. The CDR3 loop spans 15 amino acids. Trimming took off 1 base at V and 2 bases at J, with 12 bases between the two ends. The DNA of the CDR3 is TGTGCCAGCAGCCAAGGACTAGAAACCCCCTACGAGCAGTACTTC. Protein: CASSQGLETPYEQYF.

This clone was seen a few times. The chain uses TRBV6-1 and TRBJ1-2; 8 bases map to TRBD1. The CDR3 is 16 amino acids. V shed 0 bases, J shed 8 bases, and the junction held 11 bases outside the gene matches. Germline lookup yields CDR1 MNHNS and CDR2 SASEGT. CDR3 sequence reads: CASSEALMDRVDGYTF. The DNA for the CDR3 is TGTGCCAGCAGTGAAGCGCTGATGGACAGGGTAGACGGCTACACCTTC.

This clone appeared once. The genes are TRBV29-1 and TRBJ1-1, with 9 bases fitting TRBD1. Germline V gene data show CDR1 as SQVTM and CDR2 as ANQGSEA. The J segment lost 5 bases and the V segment lost 6 bases, leaving 7 bases of the junction unmatched. The CDR3 has 13 residues. This CDR3 is CSVTTGGETEAFF. The CDR3, as DNA: TGCAGCGTGACGACAGGGGGAGAGACTGAAGCTTTCTTT.

The V gene is TRBV5-1, the J gene TRBJ2-3; tentative D call: TRBD2 (6 bases). V gave up 4 bases and J gave up 2 bases, with 14 bases separating them. CDR1 is SGHRS and CDR2 is YFSETQ in the germline V gene. CDR3 size: 15 residues. The DNA of the CDR3 is TGCGCCAGCAGCCCACGAAGACTAGACACAGATACGCAGTATTTT. Its protein product is CASSPRRLDTDTQYF.

V gene TRBV25-1 combines with J gene TRBJ2-3; 9 nucleotides match TRBD2. This CDR3 comprises 15 residues. V was pared by 3 bases and J by 7 bases, with 8 bases of the junction left unmatched. Germline CDR1 and CDR2: MGHDK and SYGVNS. The CDR3 here is CASSDQAGGINTQYF. CDR3 bases: TGTGCCAGCAGTGATCAAGCGGGAGGAATAAATACGCAGTATTTT. Full variable domain (outside the CDR3, taken from reference TRBV25-1 and TRBJ2-3): EADIYQTPRYLVIGTGKKITLECSQTMGHDKMYWYQQDPGMELHLIHYSYGVNSTEKGDLSSESTVSRIRTEHFPLTLESARPSHTSQYLCASSDQAGGINTQYFGPGTRLTVL.

Regarding this clone: Other DNA variants within this sample encode the same CDR3. The chain has TRBV7-2 and TRBJ1-3; 12 bases match TRBD1. The CDR3 runs 16 residues. V lost 2 bases, J lost 4 bases, and 3 bases stayed unmatched. Germline-derived CDR1 and CDR2 are SGHTA and FQGNSA. The CDR3 sequence: CASSLRGQGAGNTIYF. CDR3 in DNA: TGTGCCAGCAGCTTAAGGGGACAGGGGGCCGGAAACACCATATATTTT.

On this clone itself: The junction departs from germline at one end; a sequencing error may be responsible. This rearrangement joins TRBV4-1 to TRBJ1-2; TRBD1 matches at 12 bases. CDR1 and CDR2 from the germline V gene are MGHRA and YSYEKL. The CDR3 covers 14 residues. CDR3 DNA sequence: TGCGCCAGCAGCCTAGAGGGACAGGGGGCCGCCGGGGCCTTC. Its protein is CASSLEGQGAAGAF.

The sample holds one count of this clone. The junction shows a germline mismatch at one end, possibly a read error. V and J are TRBV6-5 and TRBJ2-5; D perhaps matches TRBD1 (6 bases). CDR3 length: 12 residues. Germline-derived CDR1 and CDR2 are MNHEY and SVGAGI. CDR3 amino acids: CASSYSMRAGDF. Written as DNA, the CDR3 is TGTGCCAGCAGTTACTCGATGCGCGCAGGGGACTTC.

The rearrangement uses TRBV11-2 and TRBJ1-5; D is undetermined. This CDR3 contains 14 residues. With 1 base removed from V and 5 bases from J, the gap between germline ends came to 9 bases. The germline V gene encodes CDR1 SGHAT and CDR2 FQNNGV. CDR3 in DNA: TGTGCCAGCAGCTTAGGTAGAGACTATCAGCCCCAGCATTTT. Translation gives CASSLGRDYQPQHF.

V is TRBV5-1 and J is TRBJ2-5; tentatively, D is TRBD2 (6 bases). The DNA matches TRBJ2-7 better at its end, which makes the J call doubtful. Germline CDR1 is SGHRS and CDR2 is YFSETQ. The CDR3 runs to 14 residues. The DNA for the CDR3 is TGCGCCAGCAGCTCCGGGACTTCATCCTACGAGCAGTACTTC. Amino acid sequence: CASSSGTSSYEQYF.

J is TRBJ2-7 and V is TRBV11-3, with 7 bases identical to TRBD1. The CDR3 length is 16 residues. Germline trimming cut 3 bases from V and 0 bases from J; bases unmatched to any gene: 8. Germline CDR1 is SGHNT and CDR2 is YENEEA. The chain's CDR3 is CASSFTTWDSSYEQYF. As DNA, the CDR3 is TGTGCCAGCAGCTTTACCACATGGGACAGCTCCTACGAGCAGTACTTC.

The V call is TRBV18, the J call TRBJ2-7, with TRBD1 identical over 9 bases. From germline, CDR1 is KGHSH and CDR2 LQKENI. The CDR3 covers 12 residues. V shed 2 bases and J 9 bases; nucleotides not matched to a gene: 2. The CDR3 coding sequence is TGTGCCAGCTCACCAACAGGGGGCGGGCAGTACTTC. Protein: CASSPTGGGQYF.

This chain joins TRBV5-4 and TRBJ2-3; D may be TRBD1 (6 bases). V lost 1 base and J 2 bases, leaving 8 bases between the germline ends. This CDR3 has 14 amino acids. Germline CDR1 reads SGHNT; CDR2 reads YYREEE (reference sequence). The DNA for the CDR3 is TGTGCCAGCAGCTTGACAGGGAACACAGATACGCAGTATTTT. Its translation: CASSLTGNTDTQYF.